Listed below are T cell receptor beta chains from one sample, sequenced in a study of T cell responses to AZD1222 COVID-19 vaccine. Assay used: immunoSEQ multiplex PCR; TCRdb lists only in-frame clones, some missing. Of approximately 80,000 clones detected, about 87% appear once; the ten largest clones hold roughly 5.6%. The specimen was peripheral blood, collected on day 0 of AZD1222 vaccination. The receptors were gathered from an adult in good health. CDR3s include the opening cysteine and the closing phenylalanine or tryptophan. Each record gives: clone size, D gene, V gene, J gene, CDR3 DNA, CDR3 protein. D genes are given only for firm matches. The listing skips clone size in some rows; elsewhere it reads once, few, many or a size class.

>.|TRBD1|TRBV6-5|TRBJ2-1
TGTGCCAGCAGTTCCAAACAGGGGCGGAGGTACAATGAGCAGTTCTTC
CASSSKQGRRYNEQFF
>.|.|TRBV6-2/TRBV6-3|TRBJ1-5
TGTGCCAGCAGTTACCTGGTGACCGGGAGAGAGCCCCAGCATTTT
CASSYLVTGREPQHF
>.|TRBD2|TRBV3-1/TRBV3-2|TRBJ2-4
TGTGCCAGCAGCCAGCTAGCGGACCCTCTGTACTTC
CASSQLADPLYF
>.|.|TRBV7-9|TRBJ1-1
TGTGCCAGCAGCTTTTGGGGGAACACTGAAGCTTTCTTT
CASSFWGNTEAFF
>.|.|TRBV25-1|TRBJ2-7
TGTGCCAGCAGTGAATCCGTGAGTTCGCAGTCCTACGAGCAGTACTTC
CASSESVSSQSYEQYF
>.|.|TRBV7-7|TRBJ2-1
TGTGCTAGCAGCTTAGCAGGCGGGCGCACTGAGCAGTTCTTC
CASSLAGGRTEQFF
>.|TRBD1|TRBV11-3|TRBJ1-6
TGTGCCAGCAGAGACAGGGATTCACCCCTCCACTTT
CASRDRDSPLHF
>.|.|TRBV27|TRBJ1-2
TGTGCCAGCAGTCGGTCCGCGGGACACACCTATGGCTACACCTTC
CASSRSAGHTYGYTF
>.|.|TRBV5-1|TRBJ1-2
TGCGCCAGCATGGGGGGGACGGATAACTATGGCTACACCTTC
CASMGGTDNYGYTF
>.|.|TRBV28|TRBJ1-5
TGTGCCAGCAGTTCCGGGGCTCAGCCCCAGCATTTT
CASSSGAQPQHF
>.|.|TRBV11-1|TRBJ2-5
TGTGCCAGCGGCCCGGGTGGTTGGGAGACCCAGTACTTC
CASGPGGWETQYF
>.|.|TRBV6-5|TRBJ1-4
TGTGCCAGCAGTTTTGGACGCAGGAATGAAAAACTGTTTTTT
CASSFGRRNEKLFF
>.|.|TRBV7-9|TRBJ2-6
TGTGCCAGCAGCTTTAGTAGCTCTGGGGCCAACGTCCTGACTTTC
CASSFSSSGANVLTF
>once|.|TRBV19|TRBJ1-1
TGTGCCAGTAGTATGGGGTTAACCGGGGGGATGAACACTGAAGCTTTCTTT
CASSMGLTGGMNTEAFF
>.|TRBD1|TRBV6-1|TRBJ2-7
TGTGCCAGCATCAACCGGGACAGTGCTGAGCAGTACTTC
CASINRDSAEQYF
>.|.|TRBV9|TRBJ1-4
TGTGCCAGCAGCGTAGGACCCGTTTCTAATGAAAAACTGTTTTTT
CASSVGPVSNEKLFF
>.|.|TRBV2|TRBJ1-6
TGTGCCAGCAGTGAAGGAGGGGGTAATTCACCCCTCCACTTT
CASSEGGGNSPLHF
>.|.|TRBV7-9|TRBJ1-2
TGTGCCACCGAACTGGGGGGTAACTATGGCTACACCTTC
CATELGGNYGYTF
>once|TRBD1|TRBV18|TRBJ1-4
TGTGCCAGCTCACCACCTCACAGGGGATTGGGTGAAAAACTGTTTTTT
CASSPPHRGLGEKLFF
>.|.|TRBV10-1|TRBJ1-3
TGCGCCAGCAGTGAGTCGGGCGGCTCTGGAAACACCATATATTTT
CASSESGGSGNTIYF
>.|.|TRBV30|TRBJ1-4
TGTGCCTGGAGTGATGGAGGGGCAGGTGAAAAACTGTTTTTT
CAWSDGGAGEKLFF
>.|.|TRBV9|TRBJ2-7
TGTGCCAGCAGCGAAGAAGACTCCTACGAGCAGTACTTC
CASSEEDSYEQYF
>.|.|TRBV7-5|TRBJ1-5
TGTGCCGAGGGGGGCAGGGGACGGAATCAGCCCCAGCATTTT
CAEGGRGRNQPQHF
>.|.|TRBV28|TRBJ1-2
TGTGCCAGCAGTGGACGCTCAACGTCCTTC
CASSGRSTSF
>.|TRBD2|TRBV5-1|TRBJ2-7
TGCGCCAGCAGCTCGGGAACCGGGACTAGCTACGACGAGCAGTACTTC
CASSSGTGTSYDEQYF
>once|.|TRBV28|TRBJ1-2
TGTGCCAGCAGTTCCTCCAGGGAAGGCTACACCTTC
CASSSSREGYTF
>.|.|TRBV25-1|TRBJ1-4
TGTGCCAGCAGTGATATGGGGTTGGGGGCGCGTGAAAAACTGTTTTTT
CASSDMGLGAREKLFF
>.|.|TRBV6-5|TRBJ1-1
TGTGCCAGCAGCCCAGGCCGGGGGAACACTGAAGCTTTCTTT
CASSPGRGNTEAFF
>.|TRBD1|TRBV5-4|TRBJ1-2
TGTGCCAGCAGCTGGGACAGGAAGTATGGCTACACCTTC
CASSWDRKYGYTF
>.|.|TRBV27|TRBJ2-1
TGTGCCAGCAGTTTTCCTCTCGAGTATGCAGGGCTATTGGGTCTTCATGAGCAGTTCTTC
CASSFPLEYAGLLGLHEQFF
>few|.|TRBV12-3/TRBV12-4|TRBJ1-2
TGTGCCAGCAGTTTCGGTGGATCCAATGGCTACACCTTC
CASSFGGSNGYTF
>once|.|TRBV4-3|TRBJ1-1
TGCGCCAGCAGCCAAGGAAGGACAGCGCTAGCAACTGAAGCTTTCTTT
CASSQGRTALATEAFF